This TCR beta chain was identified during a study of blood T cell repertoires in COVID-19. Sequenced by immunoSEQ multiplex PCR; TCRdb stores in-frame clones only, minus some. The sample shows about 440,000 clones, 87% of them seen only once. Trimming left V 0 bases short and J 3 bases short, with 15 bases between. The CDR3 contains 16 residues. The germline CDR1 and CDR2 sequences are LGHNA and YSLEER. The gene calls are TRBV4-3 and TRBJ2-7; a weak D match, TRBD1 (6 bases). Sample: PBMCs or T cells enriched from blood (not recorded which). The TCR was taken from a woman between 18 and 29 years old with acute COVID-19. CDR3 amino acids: CASSQELAGEFYEQYF. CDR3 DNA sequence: TGCGCCAGCAGCCAAGAGCTGGCAGGGGAGTTCTACGAGCAGTACTTC.